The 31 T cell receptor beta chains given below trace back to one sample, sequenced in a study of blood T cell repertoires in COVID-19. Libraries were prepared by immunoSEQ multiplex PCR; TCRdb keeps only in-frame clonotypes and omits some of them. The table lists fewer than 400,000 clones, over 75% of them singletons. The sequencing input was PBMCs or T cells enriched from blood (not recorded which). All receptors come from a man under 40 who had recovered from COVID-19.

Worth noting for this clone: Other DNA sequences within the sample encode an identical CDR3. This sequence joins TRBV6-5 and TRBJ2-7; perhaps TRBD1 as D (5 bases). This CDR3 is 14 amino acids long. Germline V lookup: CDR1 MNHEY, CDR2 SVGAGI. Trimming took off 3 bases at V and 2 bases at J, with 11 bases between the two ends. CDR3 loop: CASSYSTATYEQYF. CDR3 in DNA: TGTGCCAGCAGTTATTCGACAGCGACCTACGAGCAGTACTTC.

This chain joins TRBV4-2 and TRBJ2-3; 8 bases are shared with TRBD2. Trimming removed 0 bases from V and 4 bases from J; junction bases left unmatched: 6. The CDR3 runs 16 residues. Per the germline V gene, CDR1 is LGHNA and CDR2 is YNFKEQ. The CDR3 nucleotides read TGTGCCAGCAGCCAAGAACCCGGGAGGGCCTCAGATACGCAGTATTTT. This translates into CASSQEPGRASDTQYF.

The CDR3 here is CASSLVAGGPYEQYF. The CDR3 DNA reads TGTGCCAGCAGCTTAGTGGCGGGGGGCCCCTACGAGCAGTACTTC. V usage is TRBV7-9 and J usage is TRBJ2-7; 8 bases are a match to TRBD2. The germline V gene has CDR1 SEHNR and CDR2 FQNEAQ (reference sequence). The CDR3 extends over 15 amino acids. V lost 1 base and J lost 2; bases outside the gene matches: 4.

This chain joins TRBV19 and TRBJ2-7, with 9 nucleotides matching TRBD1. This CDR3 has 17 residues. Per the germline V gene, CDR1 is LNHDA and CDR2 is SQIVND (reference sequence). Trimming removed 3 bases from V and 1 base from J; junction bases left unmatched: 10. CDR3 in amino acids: CASSILPGQGRSYEQYF. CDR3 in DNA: TGTGCCAGTAGTATTCTCCCGGGACAGGGAAGGTCCTACGAGCAGTACTTC.

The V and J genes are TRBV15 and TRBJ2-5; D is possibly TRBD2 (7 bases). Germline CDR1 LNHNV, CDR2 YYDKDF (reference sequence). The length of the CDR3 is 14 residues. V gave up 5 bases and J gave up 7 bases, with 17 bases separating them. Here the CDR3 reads CATSPGGKVATQYF. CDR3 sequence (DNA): TGTGCCACCAGCCCGGGGGGCAAGGTGGCGACCCAGTACTTC.

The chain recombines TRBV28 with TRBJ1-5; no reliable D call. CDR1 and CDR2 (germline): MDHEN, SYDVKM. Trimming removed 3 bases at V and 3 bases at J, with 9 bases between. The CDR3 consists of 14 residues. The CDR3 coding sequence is TGTGCCAGCAGTTTCCCCGGAGTCAATCAGCCCCAGCATTTT. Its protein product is CASSFPGVNQPQHF.

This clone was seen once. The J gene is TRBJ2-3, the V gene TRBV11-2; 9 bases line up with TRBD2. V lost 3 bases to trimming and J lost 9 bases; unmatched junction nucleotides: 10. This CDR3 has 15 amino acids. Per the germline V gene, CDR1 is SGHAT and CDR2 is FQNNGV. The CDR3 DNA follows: TGTGCCAGCAGCTTTAATAGCGGGGGCGCAGTGACGCAGTATTTT. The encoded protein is CASSFNSGGAVTQYF.

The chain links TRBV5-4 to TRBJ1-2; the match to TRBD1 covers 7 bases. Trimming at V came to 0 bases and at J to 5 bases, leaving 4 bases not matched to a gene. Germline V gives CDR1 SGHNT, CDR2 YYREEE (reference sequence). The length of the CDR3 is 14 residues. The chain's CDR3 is CASSLGGQKYGYTF. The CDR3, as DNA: TGTGCCAGCAGCTTGGGGGGACAGAAGTATGGCTACACCTTC.

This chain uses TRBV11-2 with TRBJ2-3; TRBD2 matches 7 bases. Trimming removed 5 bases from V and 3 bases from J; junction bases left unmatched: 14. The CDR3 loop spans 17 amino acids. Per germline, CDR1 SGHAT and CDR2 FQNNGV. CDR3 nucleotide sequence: TGTGCCAGCAGCCGAGAACCAAGGGTCGGGGGGACAGATACGCAGTATTTT. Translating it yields CASSREPRVGGTDTQYF.

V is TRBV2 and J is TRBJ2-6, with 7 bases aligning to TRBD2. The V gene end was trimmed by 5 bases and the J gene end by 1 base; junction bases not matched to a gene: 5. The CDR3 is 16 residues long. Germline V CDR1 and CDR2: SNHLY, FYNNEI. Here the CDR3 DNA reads TGTGCCAGCAGTCCCCGGGGAGGGTCTGGGGCCAACGTCCTGACTTTC. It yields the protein CASSPRGGSGANVLTF.

This CDR3 reads CASGRGGYGYTF. The DNA for the CDR3 is TGTGCCAGCGGCAGGGGTGGCTATGGCTACACCTTC. The chain carries TRBV27 and TRBJ1-2; D might be TRBD1 (6 bases). The CDR3 is 12 amino acids. Germline CDR1 reads MNHEY; CDR2 reads SMNVEV (reference sequence). The V end lost 8 bases, the J end lost 4 bases, and 11 bases lay between the germline ends.

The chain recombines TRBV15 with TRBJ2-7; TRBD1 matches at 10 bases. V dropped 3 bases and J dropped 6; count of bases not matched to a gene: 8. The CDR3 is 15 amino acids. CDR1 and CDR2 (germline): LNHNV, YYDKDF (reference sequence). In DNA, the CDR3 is TGTGCCACCAGCAGGACCGGGACAGGGGCGTCCGAGCAGTACTTC. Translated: CATSRTGTGASEQYF.

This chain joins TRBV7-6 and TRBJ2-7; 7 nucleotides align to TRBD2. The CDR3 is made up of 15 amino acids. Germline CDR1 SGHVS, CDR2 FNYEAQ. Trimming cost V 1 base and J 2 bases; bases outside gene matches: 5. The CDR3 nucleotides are TGTGCCAGCAGCTTAGAAGCTAGCGGTACCTACGAGCAGTACTTC. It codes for CASSLEASGTYEQYF.

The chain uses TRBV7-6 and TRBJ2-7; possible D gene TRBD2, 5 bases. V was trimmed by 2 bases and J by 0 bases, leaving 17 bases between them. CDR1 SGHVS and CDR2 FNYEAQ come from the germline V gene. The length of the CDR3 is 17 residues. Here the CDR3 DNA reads TGTGCCAGCAGCTTAATTGAGCCAGAAACTAGCTCCTACGAGCAGTACTTC. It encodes CASSLIEPETSSYEQYF.

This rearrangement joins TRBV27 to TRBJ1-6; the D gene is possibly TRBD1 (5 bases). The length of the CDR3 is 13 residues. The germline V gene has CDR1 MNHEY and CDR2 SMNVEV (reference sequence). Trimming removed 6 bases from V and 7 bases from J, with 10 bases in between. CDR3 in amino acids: CASRPGHNSPLHF. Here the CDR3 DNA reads TGTGCCAGCAGACCCGGACACAATTCACCCCTCCACTTT.

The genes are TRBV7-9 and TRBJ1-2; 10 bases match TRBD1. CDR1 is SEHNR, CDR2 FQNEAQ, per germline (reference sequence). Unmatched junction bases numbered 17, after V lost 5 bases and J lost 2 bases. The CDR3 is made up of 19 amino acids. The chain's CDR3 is CASSPREIRQGAVNYGYTF. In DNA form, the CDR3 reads TGTGCCAGCAGCCCACGCGAGATACGACAGGGGGCCGTGAACTATGGCTACACCTTC.

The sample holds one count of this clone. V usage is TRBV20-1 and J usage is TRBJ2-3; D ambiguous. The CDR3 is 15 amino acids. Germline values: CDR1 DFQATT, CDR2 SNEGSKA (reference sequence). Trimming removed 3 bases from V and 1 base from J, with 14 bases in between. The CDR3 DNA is TGCAGTGCTAGTGGGCTCCGTGTGGGCACAGATACGCAGTATTTT. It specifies CSASGLRVGTDTQYF.

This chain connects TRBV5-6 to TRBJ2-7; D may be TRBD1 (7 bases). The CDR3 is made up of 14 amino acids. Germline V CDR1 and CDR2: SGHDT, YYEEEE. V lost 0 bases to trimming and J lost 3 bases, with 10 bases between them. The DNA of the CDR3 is TGTGCCAGCAGCTTGGGCCAGGGGGGCTACGAGCAGTACTTC. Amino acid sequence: CASSLGQGGYEQYF.

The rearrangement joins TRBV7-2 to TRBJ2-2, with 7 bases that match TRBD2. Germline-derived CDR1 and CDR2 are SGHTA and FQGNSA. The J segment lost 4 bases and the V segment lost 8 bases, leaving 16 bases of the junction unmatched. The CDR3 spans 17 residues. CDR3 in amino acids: CASRTTKKRGGTGELFF. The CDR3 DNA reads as TGTGCCAGCCGGACTACGAAAAAGCGGGGCGGCACCGGGGAGCTGTTTTTT.

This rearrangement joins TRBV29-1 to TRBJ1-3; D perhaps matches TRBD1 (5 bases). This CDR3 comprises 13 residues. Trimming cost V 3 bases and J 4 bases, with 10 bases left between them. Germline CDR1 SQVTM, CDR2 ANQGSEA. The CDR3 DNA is TGCAGCGTTGATGGGGCTTCGGGAAACACCATATATTTT. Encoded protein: CSVDGASGNTIYF.

The CDR3 spells CASSSNSYGYTF. CDR3 nucleotides: TGTGCCAGTAGTTCGAACAGTTATGGCTACACCTTC. The V call is TRBV19, the J call TRBJ1-2; D uncertain. There are 12 residues in the CDR3. Germline V CDR1 and CDR2: LNHDA, SQIVND (reference sequence). The V end lost 5 bases, the J end lost 5 bases, and 9 bases lay between the germline ends. The full variable domain, its missing parts supplied by reference TRBV19 and TRBJ1-2, is DGGITQSPKYLFRKEGQNVTLSCEQNLNHDAMYWYRQDPGQGLRLIYYSQIVNDFQKGDIAEGYSVSREKKESFPLTVTSAQKNPTAFYLCASSSNSYGYTFGSGTRLTVV.

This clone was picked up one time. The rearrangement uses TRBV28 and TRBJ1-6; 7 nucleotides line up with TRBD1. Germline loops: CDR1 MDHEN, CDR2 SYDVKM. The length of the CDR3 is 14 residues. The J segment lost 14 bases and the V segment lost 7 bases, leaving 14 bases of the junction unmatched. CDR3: CASTPGQRLGALHF. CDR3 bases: TGTGCCAGCACTCCGGGACAGCGCCTTGGGGCCCTCCACTTT.

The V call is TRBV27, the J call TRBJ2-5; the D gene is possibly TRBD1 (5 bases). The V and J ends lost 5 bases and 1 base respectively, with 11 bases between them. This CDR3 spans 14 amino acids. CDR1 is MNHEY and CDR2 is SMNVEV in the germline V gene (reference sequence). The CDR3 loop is CASSKQVAQETQYF. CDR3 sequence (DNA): TGTGCCAGCAGTAAACAGGTGGCCCAAGAGACCCAGTACTTC.

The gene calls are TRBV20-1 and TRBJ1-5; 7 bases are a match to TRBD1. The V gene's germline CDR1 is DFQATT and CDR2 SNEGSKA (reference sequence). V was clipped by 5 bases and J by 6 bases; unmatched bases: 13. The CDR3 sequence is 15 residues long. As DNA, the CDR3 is TGCAGTGCTGGTGACCGTCGACAGGGTCCTCAGCCCCAGCATTTT. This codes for CSAGDRRQGPQPQHF.

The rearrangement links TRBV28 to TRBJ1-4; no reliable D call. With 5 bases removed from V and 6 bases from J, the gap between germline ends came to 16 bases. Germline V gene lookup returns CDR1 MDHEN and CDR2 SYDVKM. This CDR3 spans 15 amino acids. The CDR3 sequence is CASSLRGRVDEKLFF. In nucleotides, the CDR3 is TGTGCCAGCAGTCTCCGTGGGCGGGTTGATGAAAAACTGTTTTTT.

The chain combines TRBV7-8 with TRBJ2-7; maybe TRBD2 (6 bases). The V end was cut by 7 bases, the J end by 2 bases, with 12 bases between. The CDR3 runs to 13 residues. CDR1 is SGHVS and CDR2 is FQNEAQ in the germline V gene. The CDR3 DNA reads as TGTGCCAGCACTACGGGGGAAACCTACGAGCAGTACTTC. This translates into CASTTGETYEQYF.

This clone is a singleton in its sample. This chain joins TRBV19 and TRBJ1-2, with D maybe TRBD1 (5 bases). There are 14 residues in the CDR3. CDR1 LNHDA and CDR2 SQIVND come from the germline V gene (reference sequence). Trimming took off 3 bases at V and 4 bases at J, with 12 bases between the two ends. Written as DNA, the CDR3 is TGTGCCAGTAGTATCTCCTGGACACCCTATGGCTACACCTTC. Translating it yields CASSISWTPYGYTF.

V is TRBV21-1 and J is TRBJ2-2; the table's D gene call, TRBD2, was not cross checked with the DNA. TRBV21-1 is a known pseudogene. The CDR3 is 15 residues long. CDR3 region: CASSLTSGATGELFF. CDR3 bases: TGTGCCAGCAGCTTGACTAGCGGGGCTACCGGGGAGCTGTTTTTT.

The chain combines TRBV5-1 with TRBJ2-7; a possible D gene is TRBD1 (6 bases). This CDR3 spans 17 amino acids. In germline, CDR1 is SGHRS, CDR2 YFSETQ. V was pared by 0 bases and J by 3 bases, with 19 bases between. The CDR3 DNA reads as TGCGCCAGCAGCTTGGGGAGGACAGCCTGGAGCTTCTACGAGCAGTACTTC. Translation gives CASSLGRTAWSFYEQYF. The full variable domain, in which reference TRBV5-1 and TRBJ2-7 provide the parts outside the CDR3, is KAGVTQTPRYLIKTRGQQVTLSCSPISGHRSVSWYQQTPGQGLQFLFEYFSETQRNKGNFPGRFSGRQFSNSRSEMNVSTLELGDSALYLCASSLGRTAWSFYEQYFGPGTRLTVT.

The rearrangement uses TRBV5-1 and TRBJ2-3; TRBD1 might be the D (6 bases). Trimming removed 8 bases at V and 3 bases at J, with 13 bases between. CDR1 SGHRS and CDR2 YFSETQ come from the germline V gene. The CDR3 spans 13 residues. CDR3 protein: CARAPDSTDTQYF. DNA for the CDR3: TGCGCCAGGGCACCGGACAGTACAGATACGCAGTATTTT.

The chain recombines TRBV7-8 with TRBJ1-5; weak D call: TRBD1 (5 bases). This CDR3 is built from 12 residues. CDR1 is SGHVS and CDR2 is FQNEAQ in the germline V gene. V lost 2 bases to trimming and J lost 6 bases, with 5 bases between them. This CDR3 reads CASSLRGQPQHF. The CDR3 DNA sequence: TGTGCCAGCAGCTTAAGGGGTCAGCCCCAGCATTTT.